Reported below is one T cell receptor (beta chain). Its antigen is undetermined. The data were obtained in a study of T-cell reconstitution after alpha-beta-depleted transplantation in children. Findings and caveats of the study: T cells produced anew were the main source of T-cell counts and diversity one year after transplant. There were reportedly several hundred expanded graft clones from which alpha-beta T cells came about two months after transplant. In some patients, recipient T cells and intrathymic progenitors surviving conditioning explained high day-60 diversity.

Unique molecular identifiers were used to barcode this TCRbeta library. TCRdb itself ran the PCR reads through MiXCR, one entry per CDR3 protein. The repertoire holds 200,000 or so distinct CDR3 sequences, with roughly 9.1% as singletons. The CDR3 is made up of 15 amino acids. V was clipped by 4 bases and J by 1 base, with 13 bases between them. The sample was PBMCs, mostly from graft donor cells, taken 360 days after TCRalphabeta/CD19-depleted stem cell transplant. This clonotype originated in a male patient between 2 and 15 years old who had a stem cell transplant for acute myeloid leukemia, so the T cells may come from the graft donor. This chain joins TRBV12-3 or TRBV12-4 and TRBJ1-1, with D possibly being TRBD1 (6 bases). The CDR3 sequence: CASSSTDSGNTEAFF. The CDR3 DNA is TGTGCCAGCAGTTCTACGGACAGTGGGAACACTGAAGCTTTCTTT.